This T cell receptor (beta chain) derives from a study of regulatory T cells in long-lasting Graves disease. V lost 7 bases and J lost 2, with 15 bases in between. The CDR3 loop spans 14 amino acids. The V gene's germline CDR1 is SGHDT and CDR2 YYEEEE. Investigators prepared the TCR beta libraries by applying iRepertoire HTBI primers and Arm-PCR of CDR3 regions. MiXCR, applied by TCRdb to the multiplex PCR reads, yields one record per CDR3 protein. The table includes 550,000 or so distinct CDR3 sequences, more than 10% detected once. The time point: newly diagnosed GD, antithyroid drugs for less than 3 months. PBMCs were the source of the RNA used for TCR sequencing. This clonotype appeared many times. The same data also contributed to another study, on T cells in Graves' hyperthyroidism and ophthalmopathy. That paper adds: Ophthalmopathy and stable hyperthyroidism were separated by a 13 V-J model.

The chain recombines TRBV5-6 with TRBJ1-2, with D hard to call. The material was peripheral blood mononuclear cells (PBMCs), obtained at new diagnosis, from a patient treated with antithyroid drugs. The receptor comes from a woman aged 30 to 39 with Graves disease. The CDR3 reads CASSPRVSNYGYTF. The CDR3 region has the DNA TGTGCCAGCTCACCGAGGGTTTCAAACTATGGCTACACCTTC.